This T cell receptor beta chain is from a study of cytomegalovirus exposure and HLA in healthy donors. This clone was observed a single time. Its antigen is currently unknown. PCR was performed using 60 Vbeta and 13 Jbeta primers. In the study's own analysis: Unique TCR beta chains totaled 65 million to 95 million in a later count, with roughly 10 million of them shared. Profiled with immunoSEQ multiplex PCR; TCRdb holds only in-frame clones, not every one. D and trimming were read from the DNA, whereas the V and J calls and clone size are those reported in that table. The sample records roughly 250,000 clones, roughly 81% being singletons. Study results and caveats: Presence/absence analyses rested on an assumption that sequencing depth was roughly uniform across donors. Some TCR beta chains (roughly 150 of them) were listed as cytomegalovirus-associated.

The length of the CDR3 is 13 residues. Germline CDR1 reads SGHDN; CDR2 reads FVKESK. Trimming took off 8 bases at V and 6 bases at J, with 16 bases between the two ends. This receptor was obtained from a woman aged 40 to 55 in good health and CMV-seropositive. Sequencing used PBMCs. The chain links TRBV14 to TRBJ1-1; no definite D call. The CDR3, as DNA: TGTGCCAGCCAAGCGGGGTATTGGGCTGAAGCTTTCTTT. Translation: CASQAGYWAEAFF. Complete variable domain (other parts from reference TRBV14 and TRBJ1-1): EAGVTQFPSHSVIEKGQTVTLRCDPISGHDNLYWYRRVMGKEIKFLLHFVKESKQDESGMPNNRFLAERTGGTYSTLKVQPAELEDSGVYFCASQAGYWAEAFFGQGTRLTVV.